The 18 T cell receptor beta chains given below trace back to one sample, sequenced in a study of T-cell reconstitution after alpha-beta-depleted transplantation in children. TCRbeta library preparation incorporated unique molecular identifiers. TCRdb reanalysed the PCR reads using MiXCR and keeps one entry per CDR3 protein. The table lists roughly 250,000 distinct CDR3 sequences, 7.5% to 9.5% of them singletons, with 5% to 7% in the top ten. The sequences come from PBMCs, mostly from graft donor cells, collected 180 days after TCRalphabeta/CD19-depleted stem cell transplant. These receptors originate from a male patient younger than 18 who had a stem cell transplant for acute lymphoblastic leukemia, so the T cells may come from the graft donor.

This chain uses TRBV27 with TRBJ2-5, with a weak D call TRBD1 (6 bases). This CDR3 comprises 15 residues. Trimming shortened V by 2 bases and J by 4 bases, and 14 bases separated the two germline ends. Looked up from germline, CDR1 is MNHEY and CDR2 is SMNVEV (reference sequence). The CDR3 here is CASSLDPRGRETQYF. The CDR3 DNA reads as TGTGCCAGCAGTTTAGATCCCAGGGGTCGAGAGACCCAGTACTTC.

This clonotype was seen ten or more times. One junction end disagrees with the germline gene, perhaps due to a read error. This sequence joins TRBV5-1 and TRBJ1-4; TRBD1 is a possible D gene (6 bases). This CDR3 spans 14 amino acids. CDR1 is SGHRS and CDR2 is YFSETQ in the germline V gene. The CDR3 region has the DNA TGCGCCAGCAGGTCCGGGACAACGAATGAAAAACTGTTTTTT. It codes for CASRSGTTNEKLFF.

At least ten counts were recorded for this clonotype. The chain recombines TRBV5-6 with TRBJ1-1; D unclear. V lost 3 bases, J lost 11 bases, and 14 bases lay in between. There are 12 residues in the CDR3. Germline V lookup: CDR1 SGHDT, CDR2 YYEEEE. CDR3 amino acids: CASSWTWRDAFF. CDR3 nucleotide sequence: TGTGCCAGCAGCTGGACCTGGAGGGATGCTTTCTTT.

This clonotype was observed at least ten times. The chain recombines TRBV9 with TRBJ2-7, with D possibly being TRBD2 (5 bases). Germline values: CDR1 SGDLS, CDR2 YYNGEE. Deletions cut 0 bases from V and 1 base from J, with 14 bases between. The CDR3 covers 16 residues. The CDR3 sequence is CASSVGERISSYEQYF. In nucleotides, the CDR3 is TGTGCCAGCAGCGTAGGGGAGAGGATCTCTTCCTACGAGCAGTACTTC.

At least ten counts were recorded for this clonotype. This chain connects TRBV7-2 to TRBJ2-7, with 14 bases identical to TRBD2. V lost 7 bases to trimming and J lost 4 bases; unmatched junction nucleotides: 6. The CDR3 is 15 residues long. Germline lookup yields CDR1 SGHTA and CDR2 FQGNSA. The CDR3 DNA sequence: TGTGCCAGCACCAGGACTAGCGGGGGGTATTACGAGCAGTACTTC. Its protein product is CASTRTSGGYYEQYF. The whole variable domain, remainder taken from reference TRBV7-2 and TRBJ2-7, is GAGVSQSPSNKVTEKGKDVELRCDPISGHTALYWYRQSLGQGLEFLIYFQGNSAPDKSGLPSDRFSAERTGGSVSTLTIQRTQQEDSAVYLCASTRTSGGYYEQYFGPGTRLTVT.

This clonotype was recorded many times. The J gene is TRBJ1-1, the V gene TRBV7-9; D is unresolved. This CDR3 spans 10 amino acids. Germline CDR1 reads SEHNR; CDR2 reads FQNEAQ (reference sequence). The V gene lost 5 bases and the J gene lost 5 bases, with 3 bases spanning the gap. The chain's CDR3 is CASSLTEAFF. For the CDR3, the DNA is TGTGCCAGCAGCCTAACTGAAGCTTTCTTT. The full variable domain, with the rest looked up from reference TRBV7-9 and TRBJ1-1, is DTGVSQNPRHKITKRGQNVTFRCDPISEHNRLYWYRQTLGQGPEFLTYFQNEAQLEKSRLLSDRFSAERPKGSFSTLEIQRTEQGDSAMYLCASSLTEAFFGQGTRLTVV.

This clonotype was observed at least ten times. DNA for the CDR3: TGTGCCAGCTCACCTAGGACTAGCCTGGGCACAGATACGCAGTATTTT. Its translation: CASSPRTSLGTDTQYF. The chain links TRBV18 to TRBJ2-3; 8 bases map to TRBD2. Trimming at V came to 3 bases and at J to 1 base, leaving 6 bases not matched to a gene. Germline V lookup: CDR1 KGHSH, CDR2 LQKENI. This CDR3 spans 16 amino acids.

This clonotype was detected ten times or more. This chain joins TRBV5-1 and TRBJ2-1, with D perhaps TRBD2 (6 bases). Germline-derived CDR1 and CDR2 are SGHRS and YFSETQ. This CDR3 is 15 amino acids long. V gave up 4 bases and J gave up 4 bases, with 15 bases separating them. As DNA, the CDR3 is TGCGCCAGCAGCCCTGACTCGACTAGTTACAATGAGCAGTTCTTC. Amino acid sequence: CASSPDSTSYNEQFF.

This clonotype was seen repeatedly, ten times or more. The rearrangement links TRBV28 to TRBJ1-6, with D hard to call. The V gene's germline CDR1 is MDHEN and CDR2 SYDVKM. The CDR3 is 15 amino acids. Trimming stripped 2 bases from V and 2 bases from J, with 7 bases between. The CDR3 bases are TGTGCCAGCAGTTTAACCCGGGCCTATAATTCACCCCTCCACTTT. Translating it yields CASSLTRAYNSPLHF.

This clonotype was seen ten or more times. V gene TRBV9 combines with J gene TRBJ2-3, with TRBD2 as a possible D gene (5 bases). V was cut by 1 base and J by 0 bases, with 9 bases left in between. Germline assignment: CDR1 SGDLS and CDR2 YYNGEE. The CDR3 sequence is 15 residues long. As DNA, the CDR3 is TGTGCCAGCAGCGTAATGAGCGGCAGCACAGATACGCAGTATTTT. Its translation: CASSVMSGSTDTQYF.

This clonotype was observed at least ten times. The V and J genes are TRBV12-3 or TRBV12-4 and TRBJ1-1; tentative D call: TRBD1 (6 bases). This CDR3 contains 11 residues. V gave up 7 bases and J gave up 10 bases, with 13 bases separating them. The CDR3, as DNA: TGTGCCAGCACCCAAGGGGGGGGAGCTTTCTTT. This encodes CASTQGGGAFF.

This clonotype showed up many times. In DNA form, the CDR3 reads TGTGCCAGCAGCGAGTTCGGGACGGAAGACTACGAGCAGTACTTC. It specifies CASSEFGTEDYEQYF. The chain employs TRBV9 and TRBJ2-7; D is possibly TRBD1 or TRBD2 (5 bases each). The CDR3 runs to 15 residues. V lost 3 bases, J lost 3 bases, and 16 bases lay in between. CDR1 is SGDLS, CDR2 YYNGEE, per germline.

This chain joins TRBV28 and TRBJ2-7; 7 nucleotides line up with TRBD1. Trimming removed 10 bases from V and 1 base from J; junction bases left unmatched: 7. The CDR3 is 13 residues long. Looked up from germline, CDR1 is MDHEN and CDR2 is SYDVKM. The DNA of the CDR3 is TGTGCCACCTGTGACAGGGTTTCCTACGAGCAGTACTTC. Protein sequence: CATCDRVSYEQYF.

This clonotype was counted ten times or more. The rearrangement uses TRBV7-3 and TRBJ1-1; the match to TRBD1 covers 7 bases. Looked up from germline, CDR1 is SGHTA and CDR2 is FQGTGA. V shed 1 base and J 7 bases; nucleotides not matched to a gene: 3. This CDR3 is built from 13 residues. The CDR3 sequence: CASSLSRDSEAFF. CDR3 DNA sequence: TGTGCCAGCAGCTTAAGCCGGGACAGTGAAGCTTTCTTT. Drawing the rest from reference TRBV7-3 and TRBJ1-1, the complete variable domain is GAGVSQTPSNKVTEKGKYVELRCDPISGHTALYWYRQSLGQGPEFLIYFQGTGAADDSGLPNDRFFAVRPEGSVSTLKIQRTERGDSAVYLCASSLSRDSEAFFGQGTRLTVV.

This clonotype showed up many times. The chain couples TRBV15 to TRBJ1-4; possible D gene TRBD1, 5 bases. Looked up from germline, CDR1 is LNHNV and CDR2 is YYDKDF (reference sequence). V dropped 4 bases and J dropped 5 bases, with 17 bases sitting between them. CDR3 size: 16 residues. In nucleotides, the CDR3 is TGTGCCACCAGCACAGGAAACGCTCAGGGAAATGAAAAACTGTTTTTT. Its protein product is CATSTGNAQGNEKLFF.

This clonotype was observed many times. The J gene is TRBJ2-2, the V gene TRBV28; 7 bases map to TRBD2. With 10 bases clipped from V and 2 bases from J, the junction kept 7 bases outside the gene matches. This CDR3 spans 14 amino acids. Germline-derived CDR1 and CDR2 are MDHEN and SYDVKM. CDR3 nucleotide sequence: TGTGCCACCGGGGGAGGGGATAACACCGGGGAGCTGTTTTTT. This gives the protein CATGGGDNTGELFF.

This clonotype was recorded at least ten times. The chain links TRBV7-9 to TRBJ2-1, with 10 bases lining up with TRBD1. J gave up 9 bases and V 1 base, and 9 bases lay outside the gene matches. The CDR3 runs to 16 residues. Germline V CDR1 and CDR2: SEHNR, FQNEAQ (reference sequence). The CDR3 loop reads CASSLVPGQGFSEQFF. CDR3 bases: TGTGCCAGCAGCTTAGTGCCGGGACAGGGGTTCAGTGAGCAGTTCTTC.

This clonotype occurred many times. CDR3 sequence (DNA): TGCAGTGGGGCAAGGGGTGAGGGCAATCAGCCCCAGCATTTT. It encodes CSGARGEGNQPQHF. The chain combines TRBV20-1 with TRBJ1-5; TRBD1 might be the D (5 bases). V dropped 7 bases and J dropped 2 bases, with 15 bases sitting between them. Looked up from germline, CDR1 is DFQATT and CDR2 is SNEGSKA (reference sequence). This CDR3 comprises 14 residues.